This T cell receptor beta chain was profiled in a study of graft-versus-host responses after intestinal transplantation. V dropped 4 bases and J dropped 0 bases, with 10 bases sitting between them. The CDR3 extends over 16 amino acids. The germline V gene has CDR1 SGHVS and CDR2 FNYEAQ. TCRdb keeps only in-frame clones here, not all; method: immunoSEQ multiplex PCR. The sample includes fewer than 30,000 clones, about 93% of them seen just once. The receptor was derived from a human patient who received an intestinal transplant, so some T cells may come from the graft donor. This sample comprised PBMCs, obtained 30 days after intestinal transplant. This chain connects TRBV7-6 to TRBJ2-6; D gene ambiguous. The CDR3 reads CASSSRTLSGANVLTF. The CDR3 region has the DNA TGTGCCAGCAGCTCCAGAACCCTCTCTGGGGCCAACGTCCTGACTTTC.